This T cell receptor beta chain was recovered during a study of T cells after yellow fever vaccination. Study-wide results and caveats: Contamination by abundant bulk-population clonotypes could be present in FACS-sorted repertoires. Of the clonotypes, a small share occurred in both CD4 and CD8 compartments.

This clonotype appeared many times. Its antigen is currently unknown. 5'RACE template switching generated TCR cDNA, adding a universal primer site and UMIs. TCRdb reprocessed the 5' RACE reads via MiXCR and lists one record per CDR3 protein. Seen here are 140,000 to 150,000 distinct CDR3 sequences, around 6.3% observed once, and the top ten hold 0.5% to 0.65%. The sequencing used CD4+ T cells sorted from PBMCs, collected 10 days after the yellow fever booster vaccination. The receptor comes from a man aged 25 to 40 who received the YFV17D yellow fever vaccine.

CDR3 protein: CASSSDGGSYEQYF. CDR3 nucleotides: TGTGCCAGCAGTTCTGACGGTGGGTCCTACGAGCAGTACTTC. The chain recombines TRBV12-3 or TRBV12-4 with TRBJ2-7; D gene uncertain. The CDR3 loop spans 14 amino acids. V was trimmed by 4 bases and J by 1 base, leaving 11 bases between them.